This entry describes one T cell receptor (beta chain). Its specificity is unknown. These data are taken from a study of persistence of HIV-infected CD4 T cells. An overlapping HIV-1 Gag peptide pool stimulated these cells at 0.95 to 1 ug/peptide/mL. Memory cells lacking CD40L and CD69 with high CD45RO were sorted. CDR1 and CDR2 (germline): SNHLY, FYNNEI. This CDR3 is 17 amino acids long. V trimming: 7 bases; J trimming: 2 bases; junction bases outside the gene matches: 9. Sequencing used immunoSEQ version 4 in survey mode. Produced via immunoSEQ multiplex PCR; TCRdb's table is partial and in-frame only. Of about 40,000 clones listed, 85% are singletons.

This chain connects TRBV2 to TRBJ1-3; 12 positions agree with TRBD1. Sequencing was performed on cultured CD4+ T cells from PBMCs, taken from a patient who received antiretroviral therapy. This TCR was recovered from an adult with HIV. The donor label of this sample is uncertain. The DNA for the CDR3 is TGTGCCAGCATTTCTGGGGGACAGGGGGCCACTGGAAACACCATATATTTT. Its protein product is CASISGGQGATGNTIYF.